This T cell receptor beta chain was sequenced in a study of shared clonotypes between healthy human individuals. In regard to this clone: Its specificity is unknown.

Sequencing used immunoSEQ multiplex PCR; TCRdb keeps in-frame clones, though not all of them. The sample includes 450,000 to 500,000 clones, 70% to 80% of them seen just once. Findings and caveats of the study: The represented genetic and exposure-history diversity was limited by the small number of donors.

Per germline, CDR1 SGHRS and CDR2 YFSETQ. Trimming removed 3 bases from V and 4 bases from J; junction bases left unmatched: 11. This CDR3 is built from 16 residues. The receptor was derived from a woman between 40 and 55 years old in good health. Some clones in this sample may be carry-over from other donors' samples. The V call is TRBV5-1, the J call TRBJ1-1; 8 positions agree with TRBD1. The source material was PBMCs. CDR3 region: CASSSTENRGVTEAFF. CDR3 nucleotides: TGCGCCAGCAGCTCAACCGAGAACAGGGGGGTCACTGAAGCTTTCTTT.